The 5 T cell receptor beta chains listed next were all sequenced from one sample in a study of T-cell memory formation after mild COVID-19. TCRdb passed the 5' RACE reads through MiXCR, listing each CDR3 protein once. The data hold approximately 400,000 distinct CDR3 sequences, with 15% to 20% observed a single time. Sequencing was done on a sample of PBMCs or a T cell subset sorted from them (not recorded which). The receptors originated from a man younger than 35 who had mild COVID-19 (a few samples of this study predate the infection). Cell type and time point are not known.

This clonotype was counted at least ten times. The V and J genes are TRBV2 and TRBJ2-7; 11 bases map to TRBD1. V shed 6 bases and J 5 bases; nucleotides not matched to a gene: 9. The CDR3 contains 15 residues. Germline CDR1 SNHLY, CDR2 FYNNEI. CDR3 sequence (DNA): TGTGCCAGCAGCAGGGACAGGGGGAATTGGAACGAGCAGTACTTC. Encoded protein: CASSRDRGNWNEQYF.

There are a few counts of this clonotype. The rearrangement uses TRBV14 and TRBJ2-7; possibly TRBD1 for D (6 bases). Trimming shortened V by 0 bases and J by 4 bases, and 13 bases separated the two germline ends. Per germline, CDR1 SGHDN and CDR2 FVKESK. The CDR3 has 15 residues. This CDR3 is CASSQDFDRRYEQYF. The CDR3 DNA reads TGTGCCAGCAGCCAAGACTTCGACAGGAGATACGAGCAGTACTTC.

This clonotype was counted a few times. The rearrangement joins TRBV18 to TRBJ2-2, with 7 bases that match TRBD1. Trimming cost V 3 bases and J 3 bases; bases outside gene matches: 7. There are 16 residues in the CDR3. CDR1 and CDR2 (germline): KGHSH, LQKENI. CDR3 DNA: TGTGCCAGCTCACCCGACGACAGGGCGCACACCGGGGAGCTGTTTTTT. This sequence encodes CASSPDDRAHTGELFF.

Ten or more counts support this clonotype. This rearrangement joins TRBV4-3 to TRBJ2-3; 10 bases are shared with TRBD2. J gave up 2 bases and V 1 base, and 3 bases lay outside the gene matches. CDR1 and CDR2 (germline): LGHNA, YSLEER. The CDR3 totals 16 residues. The DNA of the CDR3 is TGCGCCAGCAGCCAAGGGACTAGCGGATCCACAGATACGCAGTATTTT. Protein: CASSQGTSGSTDTQYF.

This CDR3 reads CASSYGGGKAYEQYF. Written as DNA, the CDR3 is TGTGCCAGCAGTTACGGGGGGGGGAAAGCCTACGAGCAGTACTTC. The chain recombines TRBV6-2 or TRBV6-3 with TRBJ2-7, with 7 bases aligning to TRBD2. CDR1 and CDR2 from the germline V gene are MNHEY and SVGEGT. The CDR3 length is 15 residues. The V and J ends lost 2 bases and 2 bases, in that order; junction bases with no gene match: 6.